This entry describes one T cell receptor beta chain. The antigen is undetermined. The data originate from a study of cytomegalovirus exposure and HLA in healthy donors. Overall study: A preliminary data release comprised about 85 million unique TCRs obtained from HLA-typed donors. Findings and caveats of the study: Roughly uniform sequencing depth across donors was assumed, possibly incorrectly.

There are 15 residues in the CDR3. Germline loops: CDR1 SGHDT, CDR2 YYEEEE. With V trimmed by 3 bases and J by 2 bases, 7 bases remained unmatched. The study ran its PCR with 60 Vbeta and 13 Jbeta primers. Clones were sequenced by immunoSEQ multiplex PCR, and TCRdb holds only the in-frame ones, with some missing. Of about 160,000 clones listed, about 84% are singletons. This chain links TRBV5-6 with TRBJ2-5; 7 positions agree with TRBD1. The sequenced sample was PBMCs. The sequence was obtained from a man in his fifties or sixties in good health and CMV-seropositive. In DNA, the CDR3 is TGTGCCAGCAGCTCTTCAACAGGGGTACAAGAGACCCAGTACTTC. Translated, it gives CASSSSTGVQETQYF.